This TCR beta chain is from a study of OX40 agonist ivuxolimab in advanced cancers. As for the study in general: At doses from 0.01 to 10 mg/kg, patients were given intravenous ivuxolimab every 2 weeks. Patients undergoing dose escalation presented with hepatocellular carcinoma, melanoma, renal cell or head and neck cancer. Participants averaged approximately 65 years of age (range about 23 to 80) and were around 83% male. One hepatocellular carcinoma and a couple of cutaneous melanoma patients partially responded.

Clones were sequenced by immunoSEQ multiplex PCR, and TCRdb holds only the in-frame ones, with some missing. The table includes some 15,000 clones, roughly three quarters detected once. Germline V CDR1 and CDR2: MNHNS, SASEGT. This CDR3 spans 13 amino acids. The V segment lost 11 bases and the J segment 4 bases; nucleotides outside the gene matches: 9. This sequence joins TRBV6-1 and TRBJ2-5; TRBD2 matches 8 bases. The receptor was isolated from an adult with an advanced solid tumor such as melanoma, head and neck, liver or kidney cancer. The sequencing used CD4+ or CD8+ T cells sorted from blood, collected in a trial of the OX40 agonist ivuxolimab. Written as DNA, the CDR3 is TGTGCCTCTGCCCGGGGGGGGCCAGAGACCCAGTACTTC. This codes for CASARGGPETQYF.